The text below deals with one T cell receptor beta chain. Its target is not known. Other nucleotide sequences in the sample specify the same CDR3. The sample comes from a study of beta chain features in type 1 diabetes. Findings of the study overall: Within the patient group, naive, central memory and Treg TCRB repertoires appeared more similar to each other than within healthy donors.

Trimming took off 1 base at V and 4 bases at J, with 4 bases between the two ends. There are 12 residues in the CDR3. The germline CDR1 and CDR2 sequences are SNHLY and FYNNEI. Sampling consisted of one heparinised blood draw per donor, averaging around 120 mL. Of the isolated RNA, all was reverse transcribed, and so the sequenced material was expressed TCRB transcripts. Data came from immunoSEQ multiplex PCR; TCRdb stores just in-frame clones and leaves some out. The table shows 860,000 or so clones, with roughly a sixth occurring only once. This receptor was taken from a woman aged 18-29 years in good health. The chain has TRBV2 and TRBJ1-1; D is unclear. Sample: naive CD4+ T cells from blood. The CDR3 coding sequence is TGTGCCAGCAGTGAAGGACGCACTGAAGCTTTCTTT. It yields the protein CASSEGRTEAFF.